The sequence of this T cell receptor beta chain was determined in a study of blood T cell repertoires in COVID-19. V lost 2 bases and J lost 2, with 12 bases in between. The germline V gene encodes CDR1 PRHDT and CDR2 FYEKMQ (reference sequence). This CDR3 contains 15 residues. Researchers sorted participants into cohorts using their self-reported clinical history. Profiling relied on immunoSEQ multiplex PCR, and the TCRdb table lists in-frame clones only, not all of them. Among about 250,000 clones listed, about 88% were seen once. This chain links TRBV13 with TRBJ1-2; no firm D call. The TCR was taken from a woman in her forties or fifties who had been exposed to COVID-19. The source material was PBMCs or T cells enriched from blood (not recorded which). CDR3 sequence reads: CASSLITLGNYGYTF. The CDR3 nucleotides read TGTGCCAGCAGCTTAATCACCCTCGGGAACTATGGCTACACCTTC. The full variable domain, in which reference TRBV13 and TRBJ1-2 provide the parts outside the CDR3, is AAGVIQSPRHLIKEKRETATLKCYPIPRHDTVYWYQQGPGQDPQFLISFYEKMQSDKGSIPDRFSAQQFSDYHSELNMSSLELGDSALYFCASSLITLGNYGYTFGSGTRLTVV.